The clone carrying this T cell receptor beta chain was observed a few times. What it binds is not known. These data come from a study of CD8 T cells in ankylosing spondylitis. Quantitative barcoded 5'-RACE was used to prepare TCR beta libraries. From the 5' RACE reads, TCRdb called clonotypes with MiXCR, one entry per CDR3 protein. The sample has 250,000 or so distinct CDR3 sequences; about 24% are singletons. Germline CDR1 and CDR2: MNHNS and SASEGT. V was trimmed by 6 bases and J by 10 bases, leaving 19 bases between them. This CDR3 comprises 14 residues. Overall study results and limits: Ankylosing spondylitis blood seemed to carry a telltale TCR beta motif made of roughly eight highly homologous variants. Reportedly, matched ankylosing spondylitis synovial fluid was significantly enriched for disease-linked clones.

This sequence originates from a male donor with ankylosing spondylitis or in good health (not recorded which). Sequencing was carried out using blood, either unsorted or a sorted T cell fraction (not recorded which). The J gene is TRBJ2-1, the V gene TRBV6-1; either TRBD1 or TRBD2 may supply D (5 bases each). CDR3 residues: CASRKPGFEGEQFF. For the CDR3, the DNA is TGTGCCAGCAGGAAACCGGGGTTCGAGGGGGAGCAGTTCTTC.